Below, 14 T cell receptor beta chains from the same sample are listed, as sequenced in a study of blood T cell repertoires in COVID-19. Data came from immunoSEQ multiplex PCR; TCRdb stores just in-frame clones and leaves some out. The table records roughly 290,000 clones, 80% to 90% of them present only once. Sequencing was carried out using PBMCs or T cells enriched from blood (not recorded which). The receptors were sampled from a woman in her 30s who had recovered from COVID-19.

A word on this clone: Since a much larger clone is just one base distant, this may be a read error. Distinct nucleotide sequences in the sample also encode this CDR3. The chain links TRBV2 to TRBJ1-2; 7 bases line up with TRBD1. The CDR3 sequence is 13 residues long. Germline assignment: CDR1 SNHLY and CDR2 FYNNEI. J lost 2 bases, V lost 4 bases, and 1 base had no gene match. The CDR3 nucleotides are TGTGCCAGCAGTGTACAGGGGAACTATGGCTACACCTTC. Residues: CASSVQGNYGYTF.

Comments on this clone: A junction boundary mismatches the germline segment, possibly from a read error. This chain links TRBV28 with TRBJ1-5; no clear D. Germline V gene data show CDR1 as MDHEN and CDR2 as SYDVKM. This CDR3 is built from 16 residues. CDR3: CASSPLRMGSYQPQHF. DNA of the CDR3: TGTGCCAGCAGCCCCCTAAGAATGGGTAGCTATCAGCCCCAGCATTTT.

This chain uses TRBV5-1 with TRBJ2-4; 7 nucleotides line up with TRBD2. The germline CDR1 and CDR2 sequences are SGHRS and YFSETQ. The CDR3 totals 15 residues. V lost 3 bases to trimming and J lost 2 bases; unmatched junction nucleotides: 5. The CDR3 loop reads CASSSGGGTKNIQYF. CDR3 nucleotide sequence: TGCGCCAGCAGCTCGGGGGGAGGCACCAAAAACATTCAGTACTTC.

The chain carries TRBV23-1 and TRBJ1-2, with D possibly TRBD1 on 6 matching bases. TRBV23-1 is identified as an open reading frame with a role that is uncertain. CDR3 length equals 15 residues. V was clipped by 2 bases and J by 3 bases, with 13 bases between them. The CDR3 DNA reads TGCGCCAGCAGTCAAACCAGGGACAACGACTATGGCTACACCTTC. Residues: CASSQTRDNDYGYTF.

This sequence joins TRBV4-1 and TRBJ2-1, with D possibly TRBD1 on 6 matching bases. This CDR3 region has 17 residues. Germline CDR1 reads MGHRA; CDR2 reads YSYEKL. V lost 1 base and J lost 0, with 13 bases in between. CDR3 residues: CASSQGPQGGSYNEQFF. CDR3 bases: TGCGCCAGCAGCCAAGGGCCACAGGGCGGCTCCTACAATGAGCAGTTCTTC.

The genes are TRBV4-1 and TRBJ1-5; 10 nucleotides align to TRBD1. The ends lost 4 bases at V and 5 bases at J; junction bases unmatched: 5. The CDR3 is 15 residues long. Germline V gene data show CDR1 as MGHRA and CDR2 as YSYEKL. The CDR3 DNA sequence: TGCGCCAGCAGCCCATGGACAGGGGGTGATCAGCCCCAGCATTTT. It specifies CASSPWTGGDQPQHF.

This chain's CDR3 is CASSGQVDADTQYF. Here the CDR3 DNA reads TGTGCCAGCAGCGGACAGGTTGACGCGGATACGCAGTATTTT. The chain has TRBV28 and TRBJ2-3; TRBD1 aligns across 7 bases. The junction had 9 bases not matched to a gene; V was cut back by 6 bases and J by 6 bases. The CDR3 is 14 residues long. Germline CDR1 reads MDHEN; CDR2 reads SYDVKM.

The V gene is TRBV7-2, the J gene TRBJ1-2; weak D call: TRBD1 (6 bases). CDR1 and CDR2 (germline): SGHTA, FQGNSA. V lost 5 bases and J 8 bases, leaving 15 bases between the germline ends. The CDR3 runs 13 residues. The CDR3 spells CASSPRDMRGYTF. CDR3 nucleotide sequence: TGTGCCAGCAGCCCCCGGGACATGCGGGGCTACACCTTC.

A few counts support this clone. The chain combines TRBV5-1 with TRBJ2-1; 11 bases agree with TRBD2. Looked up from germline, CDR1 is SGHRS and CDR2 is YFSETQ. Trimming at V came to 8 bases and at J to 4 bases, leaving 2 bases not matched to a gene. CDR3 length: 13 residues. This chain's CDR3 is CASSGRGYNEQFF. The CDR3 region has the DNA TGCGCCAGTAGCGGGAGGGGTTACAATGAGCAGTTCTTC. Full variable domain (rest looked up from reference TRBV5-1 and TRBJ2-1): KAGVTQTPRYLIKTRGQQVTLSCSPISGHRSVSWYQQTPGQGLQFLFEYFSETQRNKGNFPGRFSGRQFSNSRSEMNVSTLELGDSALYLCASSGRGYNEQFFGPGTRLTVL.

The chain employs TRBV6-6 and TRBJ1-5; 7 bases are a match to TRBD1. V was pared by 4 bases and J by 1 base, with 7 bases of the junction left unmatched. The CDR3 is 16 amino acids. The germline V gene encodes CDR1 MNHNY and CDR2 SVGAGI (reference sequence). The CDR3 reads CASSSLTGSSNQPQHF. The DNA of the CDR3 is TGTGCCAGCAGTTCGTTGACAGGGTCGAGCAATCAGCCCCAGCATTTT.

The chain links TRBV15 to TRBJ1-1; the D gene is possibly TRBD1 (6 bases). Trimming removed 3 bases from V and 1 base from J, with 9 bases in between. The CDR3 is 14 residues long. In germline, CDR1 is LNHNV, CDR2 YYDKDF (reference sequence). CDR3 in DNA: TGTGCCACCAGCAGTCGACAGGCGAACACTGAAGCTTTCTTT. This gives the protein CATSSRQANTEAFF.

Here the CDR3 reads CASHETGQGKGYTF. The DNA of the CDR3 is TGTGCCAGCCACGAAACGGGACAGGGAAAAGGCTACACCTTC. The chain recombines TRBV27 with TRBJ1-2, with 9 bases that match TRBD1. The germline gives CDR1 MNHEY, CDR2 SMNVEV (reference sequence). This CDR3 is 14 amino acids long. V trimming: 8 bases; J trimming: 8 bases; junction bases outside the gene matches: 12.

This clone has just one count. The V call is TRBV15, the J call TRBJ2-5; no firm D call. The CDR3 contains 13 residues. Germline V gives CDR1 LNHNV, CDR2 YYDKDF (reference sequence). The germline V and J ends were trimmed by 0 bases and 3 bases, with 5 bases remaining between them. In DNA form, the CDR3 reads TGTGCCACCAGCAGAGATCAGGAAGAGACCCAGTACTTC. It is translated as CATSRDQEETQYF.

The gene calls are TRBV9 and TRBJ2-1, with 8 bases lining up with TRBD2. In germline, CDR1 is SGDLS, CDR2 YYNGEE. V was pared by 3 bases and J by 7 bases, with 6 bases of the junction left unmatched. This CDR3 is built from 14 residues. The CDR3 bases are TGTGCCAGCAGCGAGCGGGAGAATCCAAATGAGCAGTTCTTC. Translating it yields CASSERENPNEQFF.